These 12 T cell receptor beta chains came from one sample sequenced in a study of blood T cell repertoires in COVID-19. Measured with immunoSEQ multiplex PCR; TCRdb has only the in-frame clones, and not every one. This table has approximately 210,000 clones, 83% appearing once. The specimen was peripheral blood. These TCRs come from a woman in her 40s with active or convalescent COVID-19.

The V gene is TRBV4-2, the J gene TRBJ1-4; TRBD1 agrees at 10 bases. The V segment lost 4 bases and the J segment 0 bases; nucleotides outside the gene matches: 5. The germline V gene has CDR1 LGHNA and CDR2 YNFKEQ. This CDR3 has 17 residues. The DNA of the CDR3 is TGTGCCAGCAGCCGATTGGGACAGGGGTCAACTAATGAAAAACTGTTTTTT. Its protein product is CASSRLGQGSTNEKLFF.

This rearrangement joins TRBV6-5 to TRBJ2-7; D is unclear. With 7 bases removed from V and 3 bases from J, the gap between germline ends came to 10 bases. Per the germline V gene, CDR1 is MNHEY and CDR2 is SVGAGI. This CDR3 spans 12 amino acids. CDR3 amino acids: CASTVHSYEQYF. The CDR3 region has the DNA TGTGCCAGCACCGTGCACAGCTACGAGCAGTACTTC.

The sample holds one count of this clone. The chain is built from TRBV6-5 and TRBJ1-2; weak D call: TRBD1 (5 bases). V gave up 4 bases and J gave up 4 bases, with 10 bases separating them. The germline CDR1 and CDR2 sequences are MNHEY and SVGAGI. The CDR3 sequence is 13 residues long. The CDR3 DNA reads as TGTGCCAGCAGTTCGAACGGGGGCTATGGCTACACCTTC. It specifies CASSSNGGYGYTF.

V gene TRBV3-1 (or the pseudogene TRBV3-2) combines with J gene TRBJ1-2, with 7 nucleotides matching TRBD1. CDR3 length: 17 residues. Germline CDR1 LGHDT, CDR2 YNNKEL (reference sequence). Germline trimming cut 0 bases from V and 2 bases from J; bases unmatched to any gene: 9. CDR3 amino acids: CASSQDRDSQRNYGYTF. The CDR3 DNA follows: TGTGCCAGCAGCCAAGATAGGGACAGTCAAAGGAACTATGGCTACACCTTC.

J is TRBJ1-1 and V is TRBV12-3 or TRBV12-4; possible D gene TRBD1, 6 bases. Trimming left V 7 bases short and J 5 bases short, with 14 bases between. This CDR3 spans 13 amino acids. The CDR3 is CASTVGARTEAFF. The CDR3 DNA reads TGTGCCAGCACCGTGGGGGCGCGGACTGAAGCTTTCTTT.

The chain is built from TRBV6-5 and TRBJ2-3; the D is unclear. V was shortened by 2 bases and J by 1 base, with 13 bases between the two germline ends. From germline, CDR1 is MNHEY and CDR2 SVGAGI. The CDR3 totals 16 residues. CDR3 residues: CASSYPRGTGTDTQYF. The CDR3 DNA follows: TGTGCCAGCAGTTACCCGCGAGGTACCGGCACAGATACGCAGTATTTT.

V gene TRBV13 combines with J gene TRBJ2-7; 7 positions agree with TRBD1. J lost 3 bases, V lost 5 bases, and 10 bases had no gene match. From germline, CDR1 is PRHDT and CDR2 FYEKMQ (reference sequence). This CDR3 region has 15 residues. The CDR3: CASSPGTGEGYEQYF. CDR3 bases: TGTGCCAGCAGCCCTGGTACAGGGGAAGGCTACGAGCAGTACTTC.

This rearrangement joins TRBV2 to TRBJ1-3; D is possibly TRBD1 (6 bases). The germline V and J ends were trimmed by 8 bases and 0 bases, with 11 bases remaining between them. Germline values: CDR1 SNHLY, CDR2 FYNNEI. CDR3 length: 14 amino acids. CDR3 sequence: CASAGTSSGNTIYF. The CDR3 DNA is TGTGCCAGCGCCGGGACATCCTCTGGAAACACCATATATTTT. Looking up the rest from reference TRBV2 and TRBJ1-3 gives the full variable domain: EPEVTQTPSHQVTQMGQEVILRCVPISNHLYFYWYRQILGQKVEFLVSFYNNEISEKSEIFDDQFSVERPDGSNFTLKIRSTKLEDSAMYFCASAGTSSGNTIYFGEGSWLTVV.

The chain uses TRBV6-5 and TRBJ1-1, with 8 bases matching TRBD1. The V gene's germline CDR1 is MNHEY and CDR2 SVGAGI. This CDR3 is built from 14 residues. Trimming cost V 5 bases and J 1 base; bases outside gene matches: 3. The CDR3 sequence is CASSPGTGNTEAFF. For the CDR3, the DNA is TGTGCCAGCAGTCCCGGGACAGGGAACACTGAAGCTTTCTTT.

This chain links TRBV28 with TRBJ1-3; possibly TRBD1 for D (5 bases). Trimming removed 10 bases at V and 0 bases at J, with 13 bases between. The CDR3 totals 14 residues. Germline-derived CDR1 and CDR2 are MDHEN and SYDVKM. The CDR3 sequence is CATKDNISGNTIYF. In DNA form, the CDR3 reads TGTGCCACCAAGGACAACATCTCTGGAAACACCATATATTTT.

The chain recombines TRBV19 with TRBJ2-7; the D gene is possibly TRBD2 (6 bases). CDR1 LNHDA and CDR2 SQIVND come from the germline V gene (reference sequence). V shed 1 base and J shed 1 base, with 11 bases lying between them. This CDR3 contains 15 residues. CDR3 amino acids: CASSIAGSLSYEQYF. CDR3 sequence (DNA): TGTGCCAGTAGTATAGCCGGGAGCCTTTCCTACGAGCAGTACTTC.

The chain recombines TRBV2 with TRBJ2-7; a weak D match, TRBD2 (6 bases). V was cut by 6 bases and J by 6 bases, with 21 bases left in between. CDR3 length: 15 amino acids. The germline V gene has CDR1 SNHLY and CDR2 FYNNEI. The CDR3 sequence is CASRATFTRGGEQYF. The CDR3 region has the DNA TGTGCCAGCAGGGCCACTTTTACAAGGGGAGGCGAGCAGTACTTC.